This entry concerns a single T cell receptor (beta chain). The method was immunoSEQ multiplex PCR; TCRdb's version includes in-frame clones alone and lacks a portion of them. Among about 93,000 clones listed, approximately 94% were seen once. Germline V CDR1 and CDR2: MDHEN, SYDVKM. Trimming at V came to 6 bases and at J to 2 bases, leaving 9 bases not matched to a gene. The CDR3 is 15 amino acids. The source of the sample is a study of OX40 agonist ivuxolimab in advanced cancers. The specimen was CD4+ or CD8+ T cells sorted from blood, collected in a trial of the OX40 agonist ivuxolimab. The chain combines TRBV28 with TRBJ2-7, with 8 bases fitting TRBD1. The sequence was collected from an adult with an advanced solid tumor such as melanoma, head and neck, liver or kidney cancer. In DNA form, the CDR3 reads TGTGCCAGCAGCTACACTCGACAGGGGACCTACGAGCAGTACTTC. Protein: CASSYTRQGTYEQYF.